The 14 T cell receptor beta chains below come from one sample, sequenced in a study of cytomegalovirus exposure and HLA in healthy donors. The PCR made use of 60 Vbeta and 13 Jbeta primers. Sequencing was performed with immunoSEQ multiplex PCR; in TCRdb, only in-frame clones are kept and a portion is missing. Here the sample spans about 110,000 clones, just under 70% being singletons. The sequencing sample was made of PBMCs. These receptors all come from a man aged 25 to 45 in good health and CMV-seropositive.

The V gene is TRBV2, the J gene TRBJ1-3; a weak D match, TRBD1 (5 bases). Germline V gives CDR1 SNHLY, CDR2 FYNNEI. V was trimmed by 2 bases and J by 1 base, leaving 9 bases between them. This CDR3 region has 15 residues. The CDR3 DNA follows: TGTGCCAGCAGTGAAAGTAGGGGTTCTGGAAACACCATATATTTT. Residues: CASSESRGSGNTIYF. The whole variable domain, remainder taken from reference TRBV2 and TRBJ1-3, is EPEVTQTPSHQVTQMGQEVILRCVPISNHLYFYWYRQILGQKVEFLVSFYNNEISEKSEIFDDQFSVERPDGSNFTLKIRSTKLEDSAMYFCASSESRGSGNTIYFGEGSWLTVV.

The chain recombines TRBV9 with TRBJ1-2, with no clear D. V lost 7 bases and J 6 bases, leaving 13 bases between the germline ends. The germline CDR1 and CDR2 sequences are SGDLS and YYNGEE. The CDR3 spans 12 residues. DNA of the CDR3: TGTGCCAGCTTCTCCCAGGAAGATGGCTACACCTTC. Translated: CASFSQEDGYTF.

The V gene is TRBV9, the J gene TRBJ2-5, with D perhaps matching TRBD2 (6 bases). The CDR3 runs 12 residues. The V gene's germline CDR1 is SGDLS and CDR2 YYNGEE. Trimming pared 3 bases from V and 7 bases from J, leaving 10 bases between. CDR3: CASSDPGGTQYF. Written as DNA, the CDR3 is TGTGCCAGCAGCGACCCCGGGGGGACCCAGTACTTC.

Points on this clone: One end of the junction is discordant with germline, which a read error may explain. The CDR3 sequence: CASSPTGSTGELFF. CDR3 coding DNA: TGTGCTAGCAGCCCAACTGGTAGCACCGGGGAGCTGTTTTTT. The J gene is TRBJ2-2, the V gene TRBV7-7, with D uncertain. Germline CDR1 and CDR2: SSHAT and FNYEAQ (reference sequence). This CDR3 has 14 residues.

A single count supports this clone. The V gene is TRBV29-1, the J gene TRBJ2-1; the D gene is possibly TRBD1 (6 bases). This CDR3 has 15 residues. Germline V gene data show CDR1 as SQVTM and CDR2 as ANQGSEA. Trimming took off 2 bases at V and 6 bases at J, with 17 bases between the two ends. The CDR3: CSVEKGRGRGNEQFF. CDR3 nucleotides: TGCAGCGTTGAAAAAGGCAGGGGTCGGGGCAATGAGCAGTTCTTC.

The chain uses TRBV27 and TRBJ1-2; possible D gene TRBD1, 5 bases. Germline values: CDR1 MNHEY, CDR2 SMNVEV (reference sequence). The length of the CDR3 is 15 residues. V dropped 0 bases and J dropped 4 bases, with 12 bases sitting between them. The CDR3 region has the DNA TGTGCCAGCAGTTTATCCTCGACAGCCCCCTATGGCTACACCTTC. As protein: CASSLSSTAPYGYTF.

The chain joins TRBV5-1 to TRBJ2-7, with 9 bases matching TRBD1. CDR3 length: 14 amino acids. In germline, CDR1 is SGHRS, CDR2 YFSETQ. The V and J ends lost 4 bases and 6 bases, in that order; junction bases with no gene match: 8. The CDR3 sequence: CASSLGTGRSEQYF. The CDR3 DNA reads TGCGCCAGCAGCCTGGGGACAGGGCGAAGCGAGCAGTACTTC.

The chain carries TRBV30 and TRBJ2-5, with TRBD2 matching 8 bases. CDR1 is GTSNPN and CDR2 is SVGIG in the germline V gene (reference sequence). V lost 1 base to trimming and J lost 7 bases; unmatched junction nucleotides: 20. The CDR3 sequence is 18 residues long. CDR3 nucleotides: TGTGCCTGGAGTGGTTTATCCCAGCGGGAGAGGGTTCGGGGGACCCAGTACTTC. Protein product: CAWSGLSQRERVRGTQYF.

The CDR3 loop reads CASSVGQVSTDTQYF. The DNA of the CDR3 is TGTGCCAGCTCCGTGGGACAGGTTAGCACAGATACGCAGTATTTT. The chain has TRBV5-8 and TRBJ2-3; 8 bases are shared with TRBD1. Trimming at V came to 7 bases and at J to 0 bases, leaving 7 bases not matched to a gene. Germline-derived CDR1 and CDR2 are SGHTS and YDEGEE. The CDR3 totals 15 residues.

This chain uses TRBV6-6 with TRBJ1-1; D ambiguous. CDR1 is MNHNY and CDR2 is SVGAGI in the germline V gene (reference sequence). V was shortened by 2 bases and J by 4 bases, with 8 bases between the two germline ends. CDR3 length equals 13 residues. DNA for the CDR3: TGTGCCAGCAGTTACAGGAAGCGCACTGAAGCTTTCTTT. Its translation: CASSYRKRTEAFF.

The chain is built from TRBV29-1 and TRBJ2-3; weak D call: TRBD2 (6 bases). Trimming removed 0 bases from V and 0 bases from J, with 25 bases in between. The CDR3 runs to 20 residues. Germline CDR1 reads SQVTM; CDR2 reads ANQGSEA. The CDR3 DNA reads TGCAGCGTTGAAGATCAATGGTTCGTAATGGGGGGACGGAGCACAGATACGCAGTATTTT. Its translation is CSVEDQWFVMGGRSTDTQYF.

V gene TRBV6-5 combines with J gene TRBJ1-2; a weak D match, TRBD1 (6 bases). V lost 8 bases and J lost 4, with 14 bases in between. The CDR3 consists of 13 residues. Germline V gene lookup returns CDR1 MNHEY and CDR2 SVGAGI. CDR3 amino acids: CASGGEGVYGYTF. The CDR3 nucleotides read TGTGCCAGCGGGGGAGAGGGGGTCTATGGCTACACCTTC.

The chain is built from TRBV7-9 and TRBJ1-6; 9 bases are a match to TRBD1. V shed 3 bases, J shed 0 bases, and the junction held 3 bases outside the gene matches. The germline CDR1 and CDR2 sequences are SEHNR and FQNEAQ (reference sequence). The CDR3 extends over 17 amino acids. CDR3 nucleotide sequence: TGTGCCAGCAGCTTCGGGACAGGGAGCTCCTATAATTCACCCCTCCACTTT. This translates into CASSFGTGSSYNSPLHF.

CDR3 sequence reads: CASSLTGGDTEAFF. As DNA, the CDR3 is TGTGCCAGCAGCTTAACAGGGGGGGACACTGAAGCTTTCTTT. The chain uses TRBV7-3 and TRBJ1-1; possible D gene TRBD1, 6 bases. V was shortened by 0 bases and J by 3 bases, with 8 bases between the two germline ends. This CDR3 is built from 14 residues. Germline CDR1 is SGHTA and CDR2 is FQGTGA.